Sequencing of this T cell receptor (beta chain) was carried out in a study of immune evolution from preneoplasia to lung adenocarcinoma. The CDR3 covers 14 residues. Germline-derived CDR1 and CDR2 are MDHEN and SYDVKM. V was pared by 5 bases and J by 2 bases, with 13 bases between. Broader study findings: From normal lung to invasive adenocarcinoma, top clone frequencies appeared to decrease.

This table comes from immunoSEQ multiplex PCR, and its TCRdb copy is limited to in-frame clones, with some not included. The sample lists under 45,000 clones, approximately 79% occurring once. This clone was picked up one time. What it recognizes is unknown. The source of this sequence is a person aged 55 to 70 with lung adenocarcinoma. Specimen: FFPE invasive lung adenocarcinoma tissue. The chain couples TRBV28 to TRBJ2-7; TRBD1 might be the D (6 bases). The CDR3 bases are TGTGCCAGCAGTACCGGCAGGGGACCCTACGAGCAGTACTTC. It encodes CASSTGRGPYEQYF.